The clone carrying this T cell receptor beta chain was counted a few times. For TCRbeta, the library was prepared with unique molecular identifiers. TCRdb re-called the PCR reads with MiXCR, one entry per CDR3 protein. The data contain around 420,000 distinct CDR3 sequences, around 15% of them singletons. The data were taken from a study of T-cell reconstitution after alpha-beta-depleted transplantation in children. After removal of 6 bases from V and 2 bases from J, the junction contained 9 bases not matched to a gene. This CDR3 contains 16 residues. Germline V gene data show CDR1 as SGHVS and CDR2 as FQNEAQ.

The chain is built from TRBV7-8 and TRBJ2-3; TRBD1 matches at 9 bases. The source was PBMCs, mostly from graft donor cells, collected 360 days after TCRalphabeta/CD19-depleted stem cell transplant. The receptor comes from a boy younger than two who had a stem cell transplant for Wiskott-Aldrich syndrome, so the T cells may come from the graft donor. CDR3 residues: CASSLRQGGYTDTQYF. CDR3 nucleotides: TGTGCCAGCAGTCTTAGACAGGGGGGATACACAGATACGCAGTATTTT. Filled out from reference TRBV7-8 and TRBJ2-3, the complete variable domain reads GAGVSQSPRYKVAKRGQDVALRCDPISGHVSLFWYQQALGQGPEFLTYFQNEAQLDKSGLPSDRFFAERPEGSVSTLKIQRTQQEDSAVYLCASSLRQGGYTDTQYFGPGTRLTVL.